This TCR beta chain was documented in a study of T cell repertoires in cytomegalovirus infection. The CDR3 contains 14 residues. V lost 0 bases, J lost 12 bases, and 14 bases lay in between. Germline CDR1 is MNHEY and CDR2 is SVGAGI. A single record per CDR3 protein comes from TCRdb applying MiXCR to the reads. This repertoire shows 200,000 or so distinct CDR3 sequences, approximately 19% found once; its top ten account for roughly 2.9%. This clonotype was found a few times. Sequencing input: PBMCs. V gene TRBV6-5 combines with J gene TRBJ1-4, with a weak D call TRBD1 (5 bases). This receptor was taken from a human donor in good health (CMV status not recorded). Some clones in this sample may be carry-over from other donors' samples. CDR3 sequence reads: CASSYSDLRGELFF. CDR3 coding DNA: TGTGCCAGCAGTTACTCGGACCTCCGGGGGGAACTGTTTTTT.